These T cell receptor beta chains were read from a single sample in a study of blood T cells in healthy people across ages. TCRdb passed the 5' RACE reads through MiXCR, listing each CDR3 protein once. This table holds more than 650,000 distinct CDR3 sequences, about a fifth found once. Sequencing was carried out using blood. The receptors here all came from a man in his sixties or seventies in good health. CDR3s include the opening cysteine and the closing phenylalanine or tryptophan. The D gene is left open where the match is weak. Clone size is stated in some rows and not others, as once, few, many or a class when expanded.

CASSYSRPGQGPDTQYF	TRBV6-5	TRBJ2-3	TRBD1	NA
CATKGGSFYEQYF	TRBV6-5	TRBJ2-7	NA	NA
CASSLASGYYNEQFF	TRBV7-2	TRBJ2-1	TRBD2	few
CASSYLKGYTF	TRBV12-3/TRBV12-4	TRBJ1-2	NA	few
CASSPWDYPRYSYNEQFF	TRBV4-3	TRBJ2-1	TRBD2	NA
CASSSLRGGVYNEQSF	TRBV5-1	TRBJ2-1	TRBD2	few
CASGGMVSADAQYF	TRBV12-3/TRBV12-4	TRBJ2-3	NA	NA
CSAAGGLSTDTQYF	TRBV29-1	TRBJ2-3	TRBD2	NA
CASSLDQITGNTIYF	TRBV11-3	TRBJ1-3	NA	few
CASRAPGQETQYF	TRBV6-5	NA	NA	few
CAWINGQGALNTGELFF	TRBV30	TRBJ2-2	TRBD1	once
CASSTSGGPSTDTQYF	TRBV13	TRBJ2-3	TRBD2	few
CASSPMPGQGYEQYF	TRBV7-2	TRBJ2-7	TRBD1	NA
CASSSSGVRLQETQYF	TRBV7-9	NA	NA	NA
CSATPAGTYYNEQFF	TRBV20-1	TRBJ2-1	TRBD2	NA
CSARTGGNYEQYF	TRBV20-1	TRBJ2-7	TRBD1	NA
CASRRGVNTEAFF	TRBV7-9	TRBJ1-1	NA	NA
CASSPQMARGYGYTF	TRBV7-9	TRBJ1-2	NA	NA
CASSLWTEATYGYTF	TRBV5-6	TRBJ1-2	NA	few
CASSLQGADNEQFF	TRBV5-1	TRBJ2-1	TRBD1	few
CASSVGNSNQPQHF	TRBV18	TRBJ1-5	NA	few
CASSGGPRSPDTQYF	TRBV7-3	TRBJ2-3	NA	NA
CATSRDGPTGELFF	TRBV15	TRBJ2-2	NA	NA
CASEFSTEGEQYF	TRBV6-2/TRBV6-3	TRBJ2-7	NA	few
CASRRTVYSGNTIYF	TRBV12-3/TRBV12-4	TRBJ1-3	NA	NA
CASSVVDGYTF	TRBV9	TRBJ1-2	NA	NA
CASSLEGQLRHYGYTF	TRBV5-1	TRBJ1-2	TRBD1	NA
CASSEFSPTSGGDTQYF	TRBV2	TRBJ2-3	TRBD2	NA
CASSFQGTVTEAFF	TRBV12-3/TRBV12-4	TRBJ1-1	NA	many
CASSFATAGGTETQYF	TRBV12-3/TRBV12-4	TRBJ2-5	TRBD2	NA
CASSLTMSGGLQPQHF	TRBV7-9	TRBJ1-5	NA	NA
CASSQASYTGAFF	TRBV3-1	TRBJ1-1	NA	NA
CASSLDARARGTDTQYF	TRBV5-1	TRBJ2-3	NA	few
CAGSQIAGVDTQYF	TRBV3-1	TRBJ2-3	TRBD2	NA
CASSPDYSTDTQYF	TRBV27	TRBJ2-3	NA	many
CASRGTDYEQYF	TRBV6-1	TRBJ2-7	TRBD1	NA
CATGTHGTGGNEKLFF	TRBV24-1	TRBJ1-4	TRBD1	few
CASSPLGVGELFF	TRBV6-1	TRBJ2-2	NA	NA
CASTPEGRGFEAFF	TRBV12-3/TRBV12-4	TRBJ1-1	NA	NA
CASSLGGGARNEQFF	TRBV7-2	TRBJ2-1	TRBD2	NA
CASSQDSGNEKLFF	TRBV4-1	TRBJ1-4	NA	many
CASSLYRTPLHF	TRBV12-3/TRBV12-4	TRBJ1-6	NA	NA
CASTYQRHNEQFF	TRBV5-1	TRBJ2-1	NA	few
CSARLAGGSYEQYF	TRBV20-1	TRBJ2-7	TRBD2	NA
CASSLATGNTQYF	TRBV12-3/TRBV12-4	TRBJ2-3	TRBD1	few
CASSLSSGSADTQYF	TRBV7-9	TRBJ2-3	TRBD2	few
CSARGGSGNTIYF	TRBV20-1	TRBJ1-3	NA	few
CASSLSGDGDEKLFF	TRBV7-9	TRBJ1-4	NA	NA